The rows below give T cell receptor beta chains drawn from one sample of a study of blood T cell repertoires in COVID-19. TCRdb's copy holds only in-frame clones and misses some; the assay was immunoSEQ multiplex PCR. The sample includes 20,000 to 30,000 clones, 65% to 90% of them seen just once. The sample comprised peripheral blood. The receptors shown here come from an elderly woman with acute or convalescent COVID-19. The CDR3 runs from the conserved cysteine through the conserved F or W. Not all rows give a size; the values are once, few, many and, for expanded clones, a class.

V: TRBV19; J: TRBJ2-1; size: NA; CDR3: CASSEQTSAHEQFF
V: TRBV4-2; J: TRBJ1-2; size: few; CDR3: CASSQDRVGGNYGYTF
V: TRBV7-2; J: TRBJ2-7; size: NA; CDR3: CASSLSTGGRNYEQYF
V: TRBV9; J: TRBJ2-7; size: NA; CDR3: CASSGARNSYEQYF
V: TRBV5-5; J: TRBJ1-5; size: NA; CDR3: CASSITGASNQPQHF
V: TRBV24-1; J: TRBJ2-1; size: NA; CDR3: CATSETDRASYNEQFF
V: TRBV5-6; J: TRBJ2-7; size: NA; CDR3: CASSSTGSYEQYF
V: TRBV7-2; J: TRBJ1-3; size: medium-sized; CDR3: CASSFGQGAANTIYF
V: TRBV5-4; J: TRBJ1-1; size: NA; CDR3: CASSRGGTEAFF
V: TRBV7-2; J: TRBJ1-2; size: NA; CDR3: CASSIPGVRGYTF
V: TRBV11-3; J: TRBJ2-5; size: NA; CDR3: CAFVQDRRNILSQYF
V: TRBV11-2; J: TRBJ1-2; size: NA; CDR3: CASSQLVPDRGRGYTF
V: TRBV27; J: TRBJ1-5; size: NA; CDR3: CASSPYWGGNQPQHF
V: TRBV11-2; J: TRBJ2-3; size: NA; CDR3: CASSFEAPLPRSTDTQYF
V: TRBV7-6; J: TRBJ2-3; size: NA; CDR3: CASSLAYYIGTGTDTQYF
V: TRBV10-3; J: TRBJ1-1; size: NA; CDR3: CAISEGQSNTEAFF
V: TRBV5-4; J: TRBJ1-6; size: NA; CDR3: CASSKNRGTGSPLHF
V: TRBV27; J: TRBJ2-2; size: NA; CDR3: CASSPRGGVTGELFF
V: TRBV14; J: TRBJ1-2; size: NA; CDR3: CASSQSGGPNYGYTF
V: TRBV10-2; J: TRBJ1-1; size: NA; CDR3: CASMGREAFF
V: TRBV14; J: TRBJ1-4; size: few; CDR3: CASSQDLITGEKLFF
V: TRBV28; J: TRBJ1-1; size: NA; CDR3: CASRLWHRGNTEAFF
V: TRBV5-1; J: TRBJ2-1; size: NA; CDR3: CASSLVPRGDYNEQFF